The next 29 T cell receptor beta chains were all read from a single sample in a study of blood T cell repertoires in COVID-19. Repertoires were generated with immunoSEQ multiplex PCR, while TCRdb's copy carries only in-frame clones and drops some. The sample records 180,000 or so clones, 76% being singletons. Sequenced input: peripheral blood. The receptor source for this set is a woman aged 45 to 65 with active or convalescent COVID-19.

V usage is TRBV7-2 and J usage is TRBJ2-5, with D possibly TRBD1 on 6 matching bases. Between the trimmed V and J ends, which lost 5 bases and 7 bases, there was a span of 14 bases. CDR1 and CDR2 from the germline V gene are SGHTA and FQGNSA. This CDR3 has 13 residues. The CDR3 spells CASSGGHTGTQYF. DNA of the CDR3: TGTGCCAGCAGCGGGGGACACACGGGGACCCAGTACTTC.

DNA of the CDR3: TGTGCCAGCAAGGGGACAGTCTCTGGAAACACCATATATTTT. Its protein product is CASKGTVSGNTIYF. The rearrangement uses TRBV6-5 and TRBJ1-3; 7 nucleotides align to TRBD1. The CDR3 is made up of 14 amino acids. J was trimmed by 0 bases and V by 7 bases; bases with no gene match: 3. Germline CDR1 is MNHEY and CDR2 is SVGAGI.

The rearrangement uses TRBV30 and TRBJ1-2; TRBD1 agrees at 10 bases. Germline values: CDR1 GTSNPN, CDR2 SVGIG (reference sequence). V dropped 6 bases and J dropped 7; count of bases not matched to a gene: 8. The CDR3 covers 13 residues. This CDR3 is CACRTGGLGGYTF. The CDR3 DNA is TGTGCCTGTCGGACAGGGGGATTAGGTGGCTACACCTTC.

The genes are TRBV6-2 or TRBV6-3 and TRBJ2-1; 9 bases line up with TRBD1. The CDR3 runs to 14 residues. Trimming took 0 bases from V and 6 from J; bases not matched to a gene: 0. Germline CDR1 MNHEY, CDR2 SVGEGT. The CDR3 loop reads CASSYSTGGNEQFF. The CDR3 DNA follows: TGTGCCAGCAGTTACTCGACAGGGGGCAATGAGCAGTTCTTC.

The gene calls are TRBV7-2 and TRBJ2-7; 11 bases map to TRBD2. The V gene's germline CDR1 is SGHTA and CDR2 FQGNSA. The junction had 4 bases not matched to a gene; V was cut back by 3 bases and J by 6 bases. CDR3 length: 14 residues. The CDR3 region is CASSFSGRAREQYF. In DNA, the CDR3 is TGTGCCAGCAGCTTTAGCGGGAGGGCCCGCGAGCAGTACTTC.

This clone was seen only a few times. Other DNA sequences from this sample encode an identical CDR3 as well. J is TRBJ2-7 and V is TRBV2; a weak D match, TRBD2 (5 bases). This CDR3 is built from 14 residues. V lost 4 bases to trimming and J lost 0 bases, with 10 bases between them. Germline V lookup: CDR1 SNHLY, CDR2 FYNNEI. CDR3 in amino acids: CASSAGLSSYEQYF. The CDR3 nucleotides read TGTGCCAGCAGTGCGGGATTATCCTCCTACGAGCAGTACTTC.

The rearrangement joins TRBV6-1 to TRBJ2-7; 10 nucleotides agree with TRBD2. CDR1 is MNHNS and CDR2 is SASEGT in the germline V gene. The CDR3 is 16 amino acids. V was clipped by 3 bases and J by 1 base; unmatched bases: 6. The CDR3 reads CASSEISGGPSYEQYF. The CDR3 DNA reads TGTGCCAGCAGTGAGATTAGCGGGGGGCCGTCCTACGAGCAGTACTTC.

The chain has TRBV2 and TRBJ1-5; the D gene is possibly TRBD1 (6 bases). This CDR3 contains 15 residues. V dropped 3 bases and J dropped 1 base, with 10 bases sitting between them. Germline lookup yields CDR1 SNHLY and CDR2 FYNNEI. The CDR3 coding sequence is TGTGCCAGCAGTGATACAGGGAGAAGCAATCAGCCCCAGCATTTT. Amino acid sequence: CASSDTGRSNQPQHF.

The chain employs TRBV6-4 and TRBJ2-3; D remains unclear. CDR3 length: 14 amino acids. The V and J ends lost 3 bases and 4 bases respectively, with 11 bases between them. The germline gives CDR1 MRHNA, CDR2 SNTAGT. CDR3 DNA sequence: TGTGCCAGCAGTGAGGTAGCCCGGCCAGATACGCAGTATTTT. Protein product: CASSEVARPDTQYF.

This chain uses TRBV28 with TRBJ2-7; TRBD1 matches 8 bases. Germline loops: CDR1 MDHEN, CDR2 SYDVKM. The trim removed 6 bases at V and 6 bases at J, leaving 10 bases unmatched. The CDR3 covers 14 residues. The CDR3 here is CASSPPRGPLEQYF. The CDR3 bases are TGTGCCAGCAGCCCGCCCAGGGGGCCTCTCGAGCAGTACTTC.

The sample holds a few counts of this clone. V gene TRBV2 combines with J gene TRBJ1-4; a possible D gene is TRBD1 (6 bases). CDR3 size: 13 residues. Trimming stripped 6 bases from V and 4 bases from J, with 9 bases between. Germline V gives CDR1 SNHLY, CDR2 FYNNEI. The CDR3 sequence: CASRGGDNEKLFF. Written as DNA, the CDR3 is TGTGCCAGCAGAGGGGGGGATAATGAAAAACTGTTTTTT.

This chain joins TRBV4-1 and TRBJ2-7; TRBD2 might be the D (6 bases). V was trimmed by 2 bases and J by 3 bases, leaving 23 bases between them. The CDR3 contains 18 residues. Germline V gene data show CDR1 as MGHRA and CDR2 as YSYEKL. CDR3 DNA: TGCGCCAGCAGCCAACAGACCGGTCCTGATCGGGGGATCTACGAGCAGTACTTC. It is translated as CASSQQTGPDRGIYEQYF.

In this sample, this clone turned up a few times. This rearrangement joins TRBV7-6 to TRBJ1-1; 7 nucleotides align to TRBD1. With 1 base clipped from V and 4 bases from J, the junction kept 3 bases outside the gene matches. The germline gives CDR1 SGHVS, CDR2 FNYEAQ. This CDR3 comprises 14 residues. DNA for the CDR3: TGTGCCAGCAGCTTAGAGGGGGCGGGCACTGAAGCTTTCTTT. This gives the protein CASSLEGAGTEAFF.

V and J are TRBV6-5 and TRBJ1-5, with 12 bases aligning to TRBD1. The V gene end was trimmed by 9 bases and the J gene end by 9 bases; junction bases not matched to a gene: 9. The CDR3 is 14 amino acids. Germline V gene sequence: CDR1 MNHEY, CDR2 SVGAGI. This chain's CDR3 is CASSGTGGGVPQHF. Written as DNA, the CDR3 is TGTGCCAGTTCCGGGACAGGGGGCGGTGTGCCCCAGCATTTT.

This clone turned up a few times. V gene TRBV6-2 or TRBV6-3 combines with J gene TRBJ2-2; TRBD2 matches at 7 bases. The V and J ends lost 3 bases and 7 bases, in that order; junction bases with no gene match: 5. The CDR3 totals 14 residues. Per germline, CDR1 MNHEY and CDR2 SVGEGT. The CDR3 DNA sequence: TGTGCCAGCAGTTATCAGGCGGGAGACGGGGAGCTGTTTTTT. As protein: CASSYQAGDGELFF.

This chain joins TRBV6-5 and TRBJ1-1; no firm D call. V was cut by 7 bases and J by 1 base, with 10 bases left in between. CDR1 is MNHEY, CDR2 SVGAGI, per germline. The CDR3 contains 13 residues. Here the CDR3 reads CASTTDWNTEAFF. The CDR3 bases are TGTGCCAGCACCACGGACTGGAACACTGAAGCTTTCTTT.

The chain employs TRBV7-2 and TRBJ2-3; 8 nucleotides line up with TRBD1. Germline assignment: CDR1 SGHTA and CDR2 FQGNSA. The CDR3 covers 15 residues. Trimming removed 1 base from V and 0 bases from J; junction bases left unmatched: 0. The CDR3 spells CASSLDRGSTDTQYF. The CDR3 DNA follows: TGTGCCAGCAGCTTAGACAGGGGGAGCACAGATACGCAGTATTTT.

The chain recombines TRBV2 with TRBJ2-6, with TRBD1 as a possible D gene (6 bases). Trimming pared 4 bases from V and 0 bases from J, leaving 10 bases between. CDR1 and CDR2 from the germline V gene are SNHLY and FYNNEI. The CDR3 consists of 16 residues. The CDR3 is CASSARQASGANVLTF. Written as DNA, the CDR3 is TGTGCCAGCAGTGCCCGACAGGCCTCTGGGGCCAACGTCCTGACTTTC.

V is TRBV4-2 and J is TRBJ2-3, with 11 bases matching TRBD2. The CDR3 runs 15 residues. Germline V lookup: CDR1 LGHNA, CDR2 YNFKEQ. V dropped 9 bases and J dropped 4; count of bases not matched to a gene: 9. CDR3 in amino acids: CASSGRAVIADTQYF. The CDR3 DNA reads TGTGCCAGTAGCGGGAGGGCCGTTATCGCAGATACGCAGTATTTT.

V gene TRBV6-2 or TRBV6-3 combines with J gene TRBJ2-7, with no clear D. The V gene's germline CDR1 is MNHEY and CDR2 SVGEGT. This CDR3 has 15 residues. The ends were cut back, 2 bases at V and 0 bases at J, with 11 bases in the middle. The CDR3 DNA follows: TGTGCCAGCAGTTACAGTAGCTCGGGCTCCTACGAGCAGTACTTC. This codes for CASSYSSSGSYEQYF.

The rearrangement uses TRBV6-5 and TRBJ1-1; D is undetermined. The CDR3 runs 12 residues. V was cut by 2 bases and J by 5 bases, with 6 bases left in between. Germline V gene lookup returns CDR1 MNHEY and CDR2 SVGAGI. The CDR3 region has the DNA TGTGCCAGCAGTTACGGGAGTACTGAAGCTTTCTTT. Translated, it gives CASSYGSTEAFF.

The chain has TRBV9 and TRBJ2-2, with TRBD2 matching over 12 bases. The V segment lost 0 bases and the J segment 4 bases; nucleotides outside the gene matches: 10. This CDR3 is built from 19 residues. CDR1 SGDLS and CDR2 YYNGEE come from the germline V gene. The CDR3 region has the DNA TGTGCCAGCAGCGTAGTCCCCAAGACTAGCGGGGGTTTCACCGGGGAGCTGTTTTTT. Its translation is CASSVVPKTSGGFTGELFF.

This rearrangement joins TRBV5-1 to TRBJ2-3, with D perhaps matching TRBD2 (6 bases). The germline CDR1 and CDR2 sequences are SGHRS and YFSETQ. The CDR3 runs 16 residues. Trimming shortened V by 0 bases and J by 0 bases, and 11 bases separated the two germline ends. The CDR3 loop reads CASSLAPSGSTDTQYF. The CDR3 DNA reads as TGCGCCAGCAGCTTGGCCCCCAGCGGGAGCACAGATACGCAGTATTTT. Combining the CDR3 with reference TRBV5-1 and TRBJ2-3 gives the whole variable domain KAGVTQTPRYLIKTRGQQVTLSCSPISGHRSVSWYQQTPGQGLQFLFEYFSETQRNKGNFPGRFSGRQFSNSRSEMNVSTLELGDSALYLCASSLAPSGSTDTQYFGPGTRLTVL.

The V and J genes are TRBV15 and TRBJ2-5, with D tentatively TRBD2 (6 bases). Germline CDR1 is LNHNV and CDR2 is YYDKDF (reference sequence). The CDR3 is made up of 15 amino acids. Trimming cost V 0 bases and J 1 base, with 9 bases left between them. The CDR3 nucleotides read TGTGCCACCAGCAGAGATCTCGGGGGCCAAGAGACCCAGTACTTC. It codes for CATSRDLGGQETQYF.

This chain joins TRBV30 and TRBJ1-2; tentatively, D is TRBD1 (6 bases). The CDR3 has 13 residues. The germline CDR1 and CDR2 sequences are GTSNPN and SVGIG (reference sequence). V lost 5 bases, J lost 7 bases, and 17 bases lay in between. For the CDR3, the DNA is TGTGCCTGGCAAGACACAGGGATTGGTGGCTACACCTTC. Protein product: CAWQDTGIGGYTF.

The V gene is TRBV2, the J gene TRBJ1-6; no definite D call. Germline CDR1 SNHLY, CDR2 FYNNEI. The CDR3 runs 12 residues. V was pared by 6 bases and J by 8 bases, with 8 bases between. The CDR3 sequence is CASREPDSPLHF. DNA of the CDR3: TGTGCCAGCAGGGAGCCGGATTCACCCCTCCACTTT.

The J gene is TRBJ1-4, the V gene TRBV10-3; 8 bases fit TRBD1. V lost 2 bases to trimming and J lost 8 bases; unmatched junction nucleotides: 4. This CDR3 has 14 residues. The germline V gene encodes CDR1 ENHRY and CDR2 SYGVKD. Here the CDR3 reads CAISEGQGGEKLFF. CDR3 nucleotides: TGTGCCATCAGTGAGGGACAGGGTGGGGAAAAACTGTTTTTT.

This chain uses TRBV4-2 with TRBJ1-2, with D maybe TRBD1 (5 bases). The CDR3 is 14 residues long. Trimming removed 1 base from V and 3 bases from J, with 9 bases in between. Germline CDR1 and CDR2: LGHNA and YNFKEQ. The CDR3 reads CASSQVGVDYGYTF. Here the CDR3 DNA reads TGTGCCAGCAGCCAAGTAGGGGTGGACTATGGCTACACCTTC.

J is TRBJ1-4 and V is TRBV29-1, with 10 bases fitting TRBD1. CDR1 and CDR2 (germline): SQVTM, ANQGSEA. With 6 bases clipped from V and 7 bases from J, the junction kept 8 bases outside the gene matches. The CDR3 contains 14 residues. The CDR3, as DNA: TGCAGCGTGACAACCGGGACAGGGGTTGAAAAACTGTTTTTT. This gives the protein CSVTTGTGVEKLFF.